This paragraph reports one T cell receptor (beta chain). Its antigen is unknown. The record originates from a study of cytomegalovirus exposure and HLA in healthy donors. Study outcomes and limitations: TCR beta chains numbering approximately 150 were designated cytomegalovirus-associated.

60 Vbeta and 13 Jbeta primers were used in PCR. Libraries were prepared by immunoSEQ multiplex PCR; TCRdb keeps only in-frame clonotypes and omits some of them. The data show around 140,000 clones, roughly 79% seen once. V was trimmed by 6 bases and J by 5 bases, leaving 14 bases between them. Germline CDR1 MGHRA, CDR2 YSYEKL. CDR3 length: 14 amino acids. The sample taken for sequencing was PBMCs. V and J are TRBV4-1 and TRBJ1-5, with a possible D match to TRBD1 (6 bases). The source is a woman in her thirties or forties in good health and CMV-seronegative. The CDR3: CASRNLQGDQPQHF. The DNA of the CDR3 is TGCGCCAGCAGAAACTTACAGGGAGATCAGCCCCAGCATTTT.